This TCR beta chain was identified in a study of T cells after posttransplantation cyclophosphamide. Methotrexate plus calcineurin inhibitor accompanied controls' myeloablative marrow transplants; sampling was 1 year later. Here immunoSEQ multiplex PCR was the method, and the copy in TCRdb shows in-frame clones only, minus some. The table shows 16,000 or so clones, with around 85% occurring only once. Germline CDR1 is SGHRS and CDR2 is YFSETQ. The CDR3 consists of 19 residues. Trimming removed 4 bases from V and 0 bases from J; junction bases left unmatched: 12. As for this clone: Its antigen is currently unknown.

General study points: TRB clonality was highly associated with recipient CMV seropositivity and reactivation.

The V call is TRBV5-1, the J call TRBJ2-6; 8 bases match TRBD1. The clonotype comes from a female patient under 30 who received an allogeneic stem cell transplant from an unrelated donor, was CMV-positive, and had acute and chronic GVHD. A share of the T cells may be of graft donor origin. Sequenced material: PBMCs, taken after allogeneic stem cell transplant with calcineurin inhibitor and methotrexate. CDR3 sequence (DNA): TGCGCCAGCAGCGTACCCGGGACAGGCCCTCTCTCTGGGGCCAACGTCCTGACTTTC. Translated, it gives CASSVPGTGPLSGANVLTF. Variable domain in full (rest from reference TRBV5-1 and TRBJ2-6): KAGVTQTPRYLIKTRGQQVTLSCSPISGHRSVSWYQQTPGQGLQFLFEYFSETQRNKGNFPGRFSGRQFSNSRSEMNVSTLELGDSALYLCASSVPGTGPLSGANVLTFGAGSRLTVL.